The clone carrying this T cell receptor beta chain occurred once. Its antigen is undetermined. This CDR3 comprises 15 residues. The germline V gene encodes CDR1 LNHDA and CDR2 SQIVND (reference sequence). V lost 4 bases, J lost 3 bases, and 12 bases lay in between. The data stem from a study of stem cell transplantation in POMP-related autoinflammatory disease. General study findings and limits: Across all analyzed T-cell subsets, patients with PRAID tended toward reduced diversity and increased clonality.

Prominent immunodeficiency with autoinflammation defined PRAID. Using immunoSEQ multiplex PCR, the repertoire was profiled, and TCRdb retains in-frame clones only, with some absent. The table lists about 68,000 clones, roughly 91% of them singletons. Material: CD4+ T cells from PBMCs, obtained after stem cell transplantation. The sequence was obtained from a human patient with POMP-related autoinflammation and immune dysregulation (PRAID). A subset of T cells may come from the graft donor. The V gene is TRBV19, the J gene TRBJ2-2; a weak D match, TRBD1 (6 bases). CDR3 DNA: TGTGCCAGTAGTACAGGGGTCGATCACACCGGGGAGCTGTTTTTT. This codes for CASSTGVDHTGELFF. The full variable domain, in which reference TRBV19 and TRBJ2-2 provide the parts outside the CDR3, is DGGITQSPKYLFRKEGQNVTLSCEQNLNHDAMYWYRQDPGQGLRLIYYSQIVNDFQKGDIAEGYSVSREKKESFPLTVTSAQKNPTAFYLCASSTGVDHTGELFFGEGSRLTVL.